This T cell receptor beta chain was recorded in a study of shared clonotypes between healthy human individuals. About the study: Researchers assigned three CD4 naive, three CD4 memory, two CD8 naive and one CD8 memory plate to each donor.

A note on this clone: Its antigen remains unknown.

Produced via immunoSEQ multiplex PCR; TCRdb's table is partial and in-frame only. Here the sample spans 730,000 or so clones, around 72% being singletons. Study conclusions and caveats: Among donors, the sharing of clonotypes was expected to be influenced by sequencing depth. Among the subsets, naive ones generally showed larger estimated richness than memory ones.

Per the germline V gene, CDR1 is SGHDT and CDR2 is YYEEEE. Trimming cost V 5 bases and J 8 bases, with 16 bases left between them. The CDR3 extends over 14 amino acids. What was sequenced was memory CD4+ T cells sorted from blood. As for subset: CD45RA-negative fraction. V is TRBV5-6 and J is TRBJ1-4, with D possibly matching TRBD1 (5 bases). The sequence came from a woman under 40 in good health. CDR3 protein: CASRLTGEDEKLFF. The DNA for the CDR3 is TGTGCCAGCAGGTTGACGGGGGAGGACGAAAAACTGTTTTTT.